Listed here are 14 T cell receptor beta chains from one sample, sequenced in a study of blood T cell repertoires in COVID-19. TCRdb's copy holds only in-frame clones and misses some; the assay was immunoSEQ multiplex PCR. The sample lists about 270,000 clones; roughly 85% were seen once. Sequenced: PBMCs or T cells enriched from blood (not recorded which). The origin of the receptors is a woman in her forties or fifties with acute COVID-19.

CDR3 nucleotides: TGTGCCAGCAGCTTGGAGAGGCTAACTAGCACAGATACGCAGTATTTT. As protein: CASSLERLTSTDTQYF. V is TRBV5-4 and J is TRBJ2-3, with no clear D. CDR3 size: 16 residues. Germline loops: CDR1 SGHNT, CDR2 YYREEE (reference sequence). Trimming removed 0 bases at V and 0 bases at J, with 11 bases between.

The chain employs TRBV7-2 and TRBJ2-7; TRBD1 matches at 9 bases. J lost 3 bases, V lost 5 bases, and 5 bases had no gene match. The CDR3 is made up of 14 amino acids. The V gene's germline CDR1 is SGHTA and CDR2 FQGNSA. CDR3 coding DNA: TGTGCCAGCAGCACCGGGACAGGGTACTACGAGCAGTACTTC. Translating it yields CASSTGTGYYEQYF.

The chain combines TRBV3-1 (or the pseudogene TRBV3-2) with TRBJ1-5; 7 bases align to TRBD1. Germline CDR1 reads LGHDT; CDR2 reads YNNKEL (reference sequence). This CDR3 spans 16 amino acids. V lost 1 base and J lost 6; bases outside the gene matches: 9. The CDR3 protein is CASSQGTGAALQPQHF. Written as DNA, the CDR3 is TGTGCCAGCAGCCAAGGAACAGGGGCGGCTCTTCAGCCCCAGCATTTT.

The chain couples TRBV6-1 to TRBJ1-5; D ambiguous. Trimming pared 7 bases from V and 1 base from J, leaving 8 bases between. CDR1 and CDR2 from the germline V gene are MNHNS and SASEGT. The CDR3 is 13 residues long. CDR3 protein: CASNPQSNQPQHF. CDR3 bases: TGTGCCAGCAACCCCCAGAGCAATCAGCCCCAGCATTTT.

This sequence joins TRBV25-1 and TRBJ2-1; 8 positions match TRBD2. The germline V gene encodes CDR1 MGHDK and CDR2 SYGVNS. The CDR3 runs to 15 residues. V was clipped by 3 bases and J by 9 bases; unmatched bases: 10. CDR3 region: CASSDPGGRYLEQFF. In DNA, the CDR3 is TGTGCCAGCAGTGACCCGGGGGGGCGTTACCTTGAGCAGTTCTTC.

This clone was seen once. The chain is built from TRBV28 and TRBJ1-5; weak D call: TRBD1 (5 bases). Looked up from germline, CDR1 is MDHEN and CDR2 is SYDVKM. Trimming removed 2 bases from V and 5 bases from J, with 10 bases in between. This CDR3 spans 14 amino acids. CDR3 nucleotide sequence: TGTGCCAGCAGTTTAAATGGGGCCCATCAGCCCCAGCATTTT. Amino acids: CASSLNGAHQPQHF.

The chain couples TRBV18 to TRBJ1-1; D remains unclear. CDR3 length: 13 amino acids. V lost 5 bases and J 4 bases, leaving 11 bases between the germline ends. Germline CDR1 and CDR2: KGHSH and LQKENI. The DNA for the CDR3 is TGTGCCAGCTCATCTTCGCCGAGCACTGAAGCTTTCTTT. Protein: CASSSSPSTEAFF.

The J gene is TRBJ1-1, the V gene TRBV30; D not certain. There are 13 residues in the CDR3. The V and J ends lost 5 bases and 2 bases respectively, with 12 bases between them. Germline V gene data show CDR1 as GTSNPN and CDR2 as SVGIG (reference sequence). CDR3 amino acids: CAWYTGTNTEAFF. The CDR3 DNA is TGTGCCTGGTATACGGGAACTAACACTGAAGCTTTCTTT.

The chain couples TRBV19 to TRBJ2-2, with TRBD2 identical over 7 bases. V shed 7 bases and J 1 base; nucleotides not matched to a gene: 9. The CDR3 runs to 16 residues. Germline CDR1 reads LNHDA; CDR2 reads SQIVND (reference sequence). CDR3 in DNA: TGTGCCAGTATTGATGCGTCTAGCGGGAACACCGGGGAGCTGTTTTTT. It encodes CASIDASSGNTGELFF.

The chain couples TRBV11-2 to TRBJ1-3; D remains ambiguous. The CDR3 length is 13 residues. Looked up from germline, CDR1 is SGHAT and CDR2 is FQNNGV. V gave up 1 base and J gave up 3 bases, with 4 bases separating them. The DNA for the CDR3 is TGTGCCAGCAGCTTAGTCGGTGGAAACACCATATATTTT. The encoded protein is CASSLVGGNTIYF. The full variable domain, with the rest looked up from reference TRBV11-2 and TRBJ1-3, is EAGVAQSPRYKIIEKRQSVAFWCNPISGHATLYWYQQILGQGPKLLIQFQNNGVVDDSQLPKDRFSAERLKGVDSTLKIQPAKLEDSAVYLCASSLVGGNTIYFGEGSWLTVV.

The rearrangement links TRBV4-3 to TRBJ2-3; TRBD2 aligns across 11 bases. The V and J ends lost 0 bases and 9 bases, in that order; junction bases with no gene match: 11. Germline CDR1 LGHNA, CDR2 YSLEER. There are 17 residues in the CDR3. The DNA of the CDR3 is TGCGCCAGCAGCCAAGACGCTAGCGGGGGGACTTGGGGGACGCAGTATTTT. Encoded protein: CASSQDASGGTWGTQYF.

The chain uses TRBV5-6 and TRBJ1-5; D unresolved. Trimming stripped 4 bases from V and 9 bases from J, with 11 bases between. The CDR3 consists of 12 residues. CDR1 is SGHDT, CDR2 YYEEEE, per germline. The CDR3: CASSEARGPQHF. The DNA for the CDR3 is TGTGCCAGCAGCGAGGCACGGGGGCCCCAGCATTTT.

This sequence joins TRBV7-2 and TRBJ1-1; 7 positions agree with TRBD1. This CDR3 has 13 residues. V lost 6 bases, J lost 3 bases, and 4 bases stayed unmatched. The germline CDR1 and CDR2 sequences are SGHTA and FQGNSA. The CDR3, as DNA: TGTGCCAGCAGTAACAGGGGTGACACTGAAGCTTTCTTT. Translated: CASSNRGDTEAFF.

The J gene is TRBJ1-1, the V gene TRBV2; D may be TRBD1 (5 bases). The germline V and J ends were trimmed by 4 bases and 2 bases, with 8 bases remaining between them. The CDR3 is 13 residues long. Germline V gives CDR1 SNHLY, CDR2 FYNNEI. CDR3 region: CASSGQLNTEAFF. The DNA of the CDR3 is TGTGCCAGCAGTGGACAGTTAAACACTGAAGCTTTCTTT.